This T cell receptor (beta chain) was documented in a study of patients and donors after allogeneic stem cell transplantation. Germline CDR1 is MNHEY and CDR2 is SVGAGI. Trimming removed 6 bases from V and 3 bases from J, with 11 bases in between. CDR3 length: 13 residues. Each CDR3 protein gets one entry after TCRdb re-called the RT-PCR reads with MiXCR. The top ten hold approximately 84% of the sample, which has some 24,000 distinct CDR3 sequences, about 45% seen once. This receptor was identified in a human donor who was either an allogeneic HSCT recipient or a stem cell or donor lymphocyte infusion donor (not recorded which). It is not recorded whose cells these are; they may come from a transplant donor. The sequenced material came from blood, either unsorted or a sorted T cell fraction (not recorded which). The V call is TRBV6-5, the J call TRBJ1-1; D call uncertain. DNA of the CDR3: TGTGCCAGCAGCATCAATGAGGACACTGAAGCTTTCTTT. Amino acids: CASSINEDTEAFF.